Below, one T cell receptor beta chain is given with its context. Its specific antigen is unknown. Per-base qualities were not stored, and no clone one base away is much larger. The immunoSEQ Assay, a bias-controlled multiplex PCR, was used to amplify TCRbeta CDR3 regions from genomic DNA. From the authors' description of their analysis: Within the assay, amplification of reference gene primers was used to estimate how many nucleated cells each sample contained. Sequence reads were collapsed and filtered to measure the absolute abundance of every unique TCRbeta CDR3 rearrangement. For each sample, productive Simpson clonality was calculated by taking the square root of Simpson's diversity index across productive rearrangements. TCRdb retrieved this table from immuneACCESS and kept in-frame rearrangements only. Not all clones are present; in checked studies, unresolved V genes account for under half, and no reason is known for the remainder. The V and J calls and clone size were taken over from that table, and D and trimming were inferred from the DNA. Counted in this sample were roughly 250,000 clones; around 82% of them appeared once. In total, the top ten clones hold approximately 14% of the sample.

The sample belongs to a study of blood T cell repertoires in COVID-19 (dated by TCRdb to 2020 to 2021). Notes on the research overall: Samples from collaborators originated in the United States, Italy and Spain and spanned both the acute and convalescent phases of COVID-19. The material from the prospective study consisted of cDNA or gDNA derived from T cells, B-cell-depleted T cells, or PBMCs. Deeply sampled blood TCRbeta repertoires from subjects exposed to, actively infected with, or recovered from COVID-19 were included in the dataset. The repertoires were released in a freely available public database intended as a resource for research on the immune response to SARS-CoV-2. Samples were obtained from the ongoing ImmuneRACE study (first 160 participants) and from approximately 1,200 subjects provided by 6 global collaborators. Nearly every sample came with metadata listing a de-identified subject ID, COVID-19 status, age in years and sex. Where HLA class I and class II types were available, the types were taken from metadata supplied by the sample provider, not from assay-based typing.

In Seattle, one collaborating source enrolled patients while the infection was active and tracked those patients longitudinally over the course of disease. Whole blood was collected in K2EDTA tubes by collaborating institutions according to the institutions' own protocols. For TCRbeta analysis, collaborator samples were shipped as frozen whole blood, as isolated PBMCs, or as DNA extracted from either sample type. For CDR1 and CDR2, the germline V gene lists SGHRS and YFSETQ. Trimming takes 2 bases from V and 1 base from J, and the germline ends sit 9 bases apart. Including cysteine and phenylalanine, the CDR3 has 14 amino acids. Only the CDR3 part of the read is kept: 42 bases, read in frame from the first base. The study at large found these results: Clinical and demographic metadata were provided uncurated, with the amount varying by source and participant.

The V gene is TRBV5-1 and the J gene is TRBJ1-1, with TRBD1 as a weak D call on 5 bases. The material sequenced was peripheral blood. The clonotype comes from a person aged 65-85 years with COVID-19, enrolled during active disease. The DNA is TGCGCCAGCAGCTTACAGGCGACGAACACTGAAGCTTTCTTT. The translation is CASSLQATNTEAFF.